This entry lists 2 T cell receptor beta chains sequenced from one sample in a study of T cells after yellow fever vaccination. From the 5' RACE reads, TCRdb called clonotypes with MiXCR, one entry per CDR3 protein. The profile shows just under 600,000 distinct CDR3 sequences, about 13% of them singletons. Sequences were derived from PBMCs, sampled on the day of the yellow fever booster vaccination. Receptors were obtained from a man younger than 40 who received the YFV17D yellow fever vaccine.

The chain has TRBV6-1 and TRBJ1-2; the D is unclear. The CDR3 covers 16 residues. The V end was cut by 5 bases, the J end by 2 bases, with 18 bases between. Germline lookup yields CDR1 MNHNS and CDR2 SASEGT. This CDR3 reads CASSPQSYGVNYGYTF. As DNA, the CDR3 is TGTGCCAGCAGTCCCCAGTCATACGGAGTAAACTATGGCTACACCTTC.

V gene TRBV11-1 combines with J gene TRBJ2-1; 16 nucleotides match TRBD2. CDR3 size: 21 residues. J was trimmed by 2 bases and V by 6 bases; bases with no gene match: 16. Germline V lookup: CDR1 SGHAT, CDR2 FQDESV (reference sequence). CDR3 region: CASRPPWGLAGGPGTYNEQFF. The CDR3, as DNA: TGTGCCAGCAGGCCCCCCTGGGGACTAGCGGGAGGGCCGGGTACCTACAATGAGCAGTTCTTC. The variable domain in full, with the rest retrieved from reference TRBV11-1 and TRBJ2-1, is EAEVAQSPRYKITEKSQAVAFWCDPISGHATLYWYRQILGQGPELLVQFQDESVVDDSQLPKDRFSAERLKGVDSTLKIQPAELGDSAMYLCASRPPWGLAGGPGTYNEQFFGPGTRLTVL.